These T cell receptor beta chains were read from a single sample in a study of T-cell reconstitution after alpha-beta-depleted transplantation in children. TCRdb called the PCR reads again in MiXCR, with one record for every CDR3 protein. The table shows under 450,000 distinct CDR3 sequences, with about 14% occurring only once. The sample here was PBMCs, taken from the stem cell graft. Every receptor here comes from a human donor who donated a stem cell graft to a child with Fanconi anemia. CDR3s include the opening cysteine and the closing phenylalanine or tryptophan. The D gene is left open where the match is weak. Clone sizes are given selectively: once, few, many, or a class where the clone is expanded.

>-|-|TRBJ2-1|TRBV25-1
TGTGCCAGCAGTGCCGTCACCAGGGATGAGCAGTTCTTC
CASSAVTRDEQFF
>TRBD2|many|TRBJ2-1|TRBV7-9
TGTGCCAGCAGCCCTAGCGGGGGGGTGTTCTTC
CASSPSGGVFF
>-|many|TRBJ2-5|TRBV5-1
TGCGCCAGCAGCTTGGGGAGCTTTCAAGAGACCCAGTACTTC
CASSLGSFQETQYF
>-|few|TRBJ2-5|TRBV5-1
TGCGCCAGCAGCTTTGCCCTGGGGTCCGCAGGGGAGACCCAGTACTTC
CASSFALGSAGETQYF
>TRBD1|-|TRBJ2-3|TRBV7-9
TGTGCCAGCAGCTTCTCCCGGGACAGGGGGATGACAGATACGCAGTATTTT
CASSFSRDRGMTDTQYF
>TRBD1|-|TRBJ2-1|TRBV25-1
TGTGCCAGCAGCGAGGACAGGACTCGTACTAATGAGCAGTTCTTC
CASSEDRTRTNEQFF
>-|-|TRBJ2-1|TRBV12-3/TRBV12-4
TGTGCCAGCACCGACGGCTATGGCGGGGTGAAAGAGCAGTTCTTC
CASTDGYGGVKEQFF
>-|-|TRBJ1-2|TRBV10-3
TGTGCCATCGGCGACTATGGCTACACCTTC
CAIGDYGYTF
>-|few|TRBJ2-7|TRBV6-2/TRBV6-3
TGTGCCAGCAGTGCCTGGAGCGAGCAGTACTTC
CASSAWSEQYF
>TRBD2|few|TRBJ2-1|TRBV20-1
TGCAGTGCGGATGGAAACTCGGGACTAGCGGGGGACCCCAATGAGCAGTTCTTC
CSADGNSGLAGDPNEQFF
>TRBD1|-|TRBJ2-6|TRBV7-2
TGTGCCAGCAGCTTGGGACAGGGGTCTGGGGCCAACGTCCTGACTTTC
CASSLGQGSGANVLTF
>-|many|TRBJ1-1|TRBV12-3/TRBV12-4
TGTGCCAGCAGTTGGGGCCAGAACACTGAAGCTTTCTTT
CASSWGQNTEAFF
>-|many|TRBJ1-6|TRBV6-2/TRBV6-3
TGTGCCAGCAGTCAAGGGGGTGGTTTTTCTAATTCACCCCTCCACTTT
CASSQGGGFSNSPLHF
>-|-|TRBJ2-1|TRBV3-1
TGTGCCAGCAGCCATTTACGTGGGGAGCAGTTCTTC
CASSHLRGEQFF
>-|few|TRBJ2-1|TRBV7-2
TGTGCCAGCAGCTTAGGAGTAGGCTCCTACAATGAGCAGTTCTTC
CASSLGVGSYNEQFF
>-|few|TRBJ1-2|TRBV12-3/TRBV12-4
TGTGCCAGCAGTGCACAGGGATACTATGGCTACACCTTC
CASSAQGYYGYTF
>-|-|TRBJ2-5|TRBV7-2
TGTGCCAGCACCTCCACTCAAGAGACCCAGTACTTC
CASTSTQETQYF
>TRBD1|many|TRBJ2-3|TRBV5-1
TGCGCCAGCAGCTTGGCCGGACAGGGCGGGGCAGATACGCAGTATTTT
CASSLAGQGGADTQYF
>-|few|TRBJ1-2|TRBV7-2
TGTGCCAGCAGCTTAGGGCCGGGGGTAGGCTATGGCTACACCTTC
CASSLGPGVGYGYTF
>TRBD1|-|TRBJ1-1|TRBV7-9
TGTGCCAGCAGCTTACTGCAGGGGGGGACTGAAGCTTTCTTT
CASSLLQGGTEAFF
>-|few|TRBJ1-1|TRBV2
TGTGCCAGCAGTGAGCAAGGACAGCGAAACACTGAAGCTTTCTTT
CASSEQGQRNTEAFF
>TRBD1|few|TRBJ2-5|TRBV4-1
TGCGCCAGCAGCCAAAAATGGACAGGGGAGACCCAGTACTTC
CASSQKWTGETQYF
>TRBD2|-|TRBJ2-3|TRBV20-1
TGCAGTGCTAGTGCGGGGGGCAGAGATACGCAGTATTTT
CSASAGGRDTQYF
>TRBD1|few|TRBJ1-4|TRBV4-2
TGTGCCAGCAGCCAAGAACGGACAGGGTTTGGTGAAAAACTGTTTTTT
CASSQERTGFGEKLFF
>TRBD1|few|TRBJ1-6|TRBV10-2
TGCGCCAGCGGCAGGGGGCGAAATTCACCCCTCCACTTT
CASGRGRNSPLHF
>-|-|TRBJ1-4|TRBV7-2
TGTGCCAGCAGCTTAGGTTCCCTGGGTAATGAAAAACTGTTTTTT
CASSLGSLGNEKLFF